This TCR beta chain stems from a study of blood T cells in healthy people across ages. Study-wide results and caveats: Any conclusive comparison of naive versus antigen-experienced cells was prevented by using unsorted PBMCs. Donors of long life had a larger count of naive CD4+ cells and greater diversity than aged donors. Older age coincided with a roughly linear decline in TCR beta diversity per million T cells.

Concerning this clonotype itself: The antigen is unknown. A much larger clone sits a single nucleotide away, making a read error possible.

Together with a sample-barcoded 5' primer, a J-beta primer mix was included in a second PCR lasting roughly 7 to 11 cycles. TCRdb processed the 5' RACE reads anew with MiXCR; each CDR3 protein has one entry. The sample includes around 870,000 distinct CDR3 sequences, around 30% of them seen just once. Germline CDR1 reads MNHEY; CDR2 reads SVGEGT. The CDR3 extends over 14 amino acids. The chain employs TRBV6-2 or TRBV6-3 and TRBJ2-7, with D tentatively TRBD2 (7 bases). The material sequenced was blood. The origin of this receptor is a woman at least 80 years old in good health. This CDR3 reads CVSITGGGRREQYF. The CDR3 coding sequence is TGTGTCAGCATCACGGGCGGGGGCAGGCGTGAGCAGTACTTC.